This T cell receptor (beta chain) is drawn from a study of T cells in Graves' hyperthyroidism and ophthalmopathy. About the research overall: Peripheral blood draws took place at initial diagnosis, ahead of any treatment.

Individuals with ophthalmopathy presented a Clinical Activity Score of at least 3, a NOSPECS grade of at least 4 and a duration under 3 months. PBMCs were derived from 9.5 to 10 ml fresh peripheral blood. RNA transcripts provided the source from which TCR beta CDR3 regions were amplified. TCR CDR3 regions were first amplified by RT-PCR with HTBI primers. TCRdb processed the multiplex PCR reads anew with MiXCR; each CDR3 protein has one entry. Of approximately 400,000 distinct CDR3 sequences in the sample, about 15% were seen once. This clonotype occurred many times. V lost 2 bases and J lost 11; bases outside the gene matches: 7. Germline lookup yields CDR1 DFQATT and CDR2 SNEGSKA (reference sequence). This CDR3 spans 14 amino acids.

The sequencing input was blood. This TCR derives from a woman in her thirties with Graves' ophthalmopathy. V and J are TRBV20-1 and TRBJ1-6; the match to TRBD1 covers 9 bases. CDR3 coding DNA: TGCAGTGCTAGACAGGGACAGGGCTTTACACCCCTCCACTTT. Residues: CSARQGQGFTPLHF.